This T cell receptor beta chain was identified in a study of naive and memory T cell subsets. Two oligonucleotides, mixed equimolar, formed the beta constant-region primer covering TRBC1 and TRBC2. MiXCR, applied by TCRdb to the UMI-ligation and nested PCR reads, yields one record per CDR3 protein. This table has 70,000 to 95,000 distinct CDR3 sequences, approximately 6.5% appearing once. This clonotype was observed many times. The length of the CDR3 is 13 residues. CDR1 DFQATT and CDR2 SNEGSKA come from the germline V gene (reference sequence). The V segment lost 6 bases and the J segment 1 base; nucleotides outside the gene matches: 4.

The TCR was taken from a human donor in good health. The sequencing input was central memory CD4+ T cells from blood. V gene TRBV20-1 combines with J gene TRBJ1-1; the match to TRBD1 covers 8 bases. The CDR3 DNA reads as TGCAGTGCGATCGACAGGGGGAACACTGAAGCTTTCTTT. Encoded protein: CSAIDRGNTEAFF.